These T cell receptor beta chains were read from a single sample in a study of blood T cell repertoires in COVID-19. This table comes from immunoSEQ multiplex PCR, and its TCRdb copy is limited to in-frame clones, with some not included. The table has some 200,000 clones, around 86% seen once. The sample was peripheral blood. All receptors derive from a woman of 80 years or more in a cohort sampled during active or convalescent COVID-19. CDR3s include the opening cysteine and the closing phenylalanine or tryptophan. The D gene is left open where the match is weak. Clone size is stated in some rows and not others, as once, few, many or a class when expanded.

cdr3_aa	cdr3_nt	d_call	v_call	j_call	clone_size
CASSPIRGAGGEQYF	TGTGCCAGCAGCCCAATACGGGGGGCCGGTGGCGAGCAGTACTTC	-	TRBV11-2	TRBJ2-7	-
CASSVAGQSDNEQFF	TGTGCCAGCAGCGTAGCCGGACAATCCGACAATGAGCAGTTCTTC	-	TRBV9	TRBJ2-1	-
CASSFLTARSQTEAFF	TGTGCCAGCAGCTTTCTCACGGCACGGAGTCAGACTGAAGCTTTCTTT	-	TRBV13	TRBJ1-1	-
CASSPTVGGLGTEAFF	TGTGCCAGCAGCCCAACCGTGGGGGGGCTGGGCACTGAAGCTTTCTTT	-	TRBV11-3	TRBJ1-1	-
CASSLNAGVTEAFF	TGTGCCAGCAGCCTCAATGCGGGGGTCACTGAAGCTTTCTTT	-	TRBV5-8	TRBJ1-1	once
CASSIGGAGDYGYTF	TGTGCCAGTAGTATTGGAGGGGCGGGTGACTATGGCTACACCTTC	-	TRBV19	TRBJ1-2	few
CASSTAGGTASQFF	TGTGCCAGCAGTACGGCGGGAGGGACTGCTTCGCAGTTCTTC	TRBD2	TRBV6-5	TRBJ2-1	-
CAISGQDYGYTF	TGTGCCATCAGTGGGCAGGACTATGGCTACACCTTC	-	TRBV10-3	TRBJ1-2	-
CASSRTGYNSPLHF	TGTGCCAGTAGTAGGACAGGCTATAATTCACCCCTCCACTTT	TRBD1	TRBV19	TRBJ1-6	-
CASSLGAGVNTEAFF	TGTGCCAGCAGCTTAGGTGCGGGGGTGAACACTGAAGCTTTCTTT	-	TRBV11-2	TRBJ1-1	-
CASRQLRWEQFF	TGTGCCAGCAGACAACTACGGTGGGAGCAGTTCTTC	-	TRBV6-6	TRBJ2-1	once
CASRVSGTNNEQFF	TGTGCCAGCAGGGTTAGCGGGACGAACAATGAGCAGTTCTTC	TRBD2	TRBV6-5	TRBJ2-1	-
CAISESQGAYEQYF	TGTGCCATCAGTGAGTCACAGGGGGCCTACGAGCAGTACTTC	TRBD1	TRBV10-3	TRBJ2-7	-
CASSLAQGGIGELFF	TGTGCCAGCAGCTTAGCACAGGGCGGCATCGGGGAGCTGTTTTTT	-	TRBV7-2	TRBJ2-2	-
CASSFQNSPLHF	TGCGCCAGCAGCTTCCAGAATTCACCCCTCCACTTT	-	TRBV5-1	TRBJ1-6	-
CASSFGGARGYTF	TGTGCCAGCAGTTTTGGAGGGGCACGTGGCTACACCTTC	-	TRBV27	TRBJ1-2	-
CASSFPDRGETQYF	TGCGCCAGCAGCTTCCCCGACAGGGGAGAGACCCAGTACTTC	TRBD1	TRBV5-1	TRBJ2-5	-
CAQGPYNEQFF	TGTGCCCAGGGTCCATACAATGAGCAGTTCTTC	-	TRBV21-1	TRBJ2-1	-
CASSPIQYTGELFF	TGTGCCAGCAGCCCAATTCAATACACCGGGGAGCTGTTTTTT	-	TRBV14	TRBJ2-2	few
CASRDSRGDETQYF	TGTGCCAGCAGAGACTCTAGAGGAGACGAGACCCAGTACTTC	-	TRBV11-3	TRBJ2-5	-
CASSRSRGAETQYF	TGTGCCAGCAGTCGAAGTCGGGGGGCAGAGACCCAGTACTTC	-	TRBV6-6	TRBJ2-5	-
CASSLLGASYNEQFF	TGTGCCAGCAGCTTATTGGGGGCCTCCTACAATGAGCAGTTCTTC	-	TRBV7-2	TRBJ2-1	-
CAIWRSSGNTIYF	TGTGCCATCTGGCGGAGCTCTGGAAACACCATATATTTT	-	TRBV10-3	TRBJ1-3	few
CASSLRGGDGYTF	TGTGCCAGTAGTCTAAGGGGAGGTGATGGCTACACCTTC	-	TRBV19	TRBJ1-2	-
CASISVPESNEQFF	TGTGCCAGCATAAGTGTACCCGAGTCCAATGAGCAGTTCTTC	-	TRBV28	TRBJ2-1	-
CASSLDAGSFGYTF	TGTGCCAGCAGCTTAGACGCAGGGTCATTCGGCTACACCTTC	-	TRBV7-9	TRBJ1-2	-
CASSYSYGNTEAFF	TGTGCCAGCAGTTACTCGTACGGGAACACTGAAGCTTTCTTT	-	TRBV6-6	TRBJ1-1	-
CASSNKPLGDRVSYNEQFF	TGTGCCAGCAGTAATAAACCTTTAGGGGACAGGGTGTCCTACAATGAGCAGTTCTTC	-	TRBV21-1	TRBJ2-1	-
CASSPRDRSSGANVLTF	TGTGCCAGCAGTCCTCGGGACAGGAGCTCTGGGGCCAACGTCCTGACTTTC	TRBD1	TRBV28	TRBJ2-6	-
CSVGQGSNTEAFF	TGCAGCGTTGGACAGGGCTCCAACACTGAAGCTTTCTTT	TRBD1	TRBV29-1	TRBJ1-1	once
CAWSQGAYNSPLHF	TGTGCCTGGAGTCAGGGGGCCTATAATTCACCCCTCCACTTT	TRBD1	TRBV30	TRBJ1-6	-
CASSLTENEQFF	TGCGCCAGCAGCCTGACTGAGAATGAGCAGTTCTTC	-	TRBV5-1	TRBJ2-1	-
CPGSARRTSNADTQYF	TGTCCTGGGAGCGCACGTCGGACTAGTAACGCAGATACGCAGTATTTT	-	TRBV22-1	TRBJ2-3	-
CASSPYREGYTF	TGTGCCAGCTCACCATACCGGGAAGGCTACACCTTC	-	TRBV18	TRBJ1-2	-
CASKGLTSTDTQYF	TGTGCCAGTAAGGGACTGACTAGCACAGATACGCAGTATTTT	-	TRBV19	TRBJ2-3	-
CASSPDSLLYSGNTIYF	TGTGCCAGCAGCCCGGACTCGCTTCTTTACTCTGGAAACACCATATATTTT	-	TRBV7-4	TRBJ1-3	-
CASNFRGPERNEQFF	TGTGCCAGCAATTTCAGGGGCCCGGAGAGGAATGAGCAGTTCTTC	-	TRBV3-1/TRBV3-2	TRBJ2-1	-
CASSIVPGGILGYTF	TGTGCCAGTAGTATAGTTCCAGGGGGAATTCTTGGCTACACCTTC	TRBD1	TRBV19	TRBJ1-2	-
CASRSPGVQETQYF	TGTGCCAGCAGAAGTCCAGGGGTCCAAGAGACCCAGTACTTC	-	TRBV28	TRBJ2-5	-
CATRGQGASNQPQHF	TGTGCCACCCGGGGACAGGGGGCGTCGAACCAGCCCCAGCATTTT	TRBD1	TRBV28	TRBJ1-5	-
CASSTHGNTIYF	TGTGCCAGCAGTACACATGGAAACACCATATATTTT	-	TRBV7-9	TRBJ1-3	-
CATSRDRQGSNEQFF	TGTGCCACCAGCAGAGACCGACAGGGGTCCAATGAGCAGTTCTTC	TRBD1	TRBV15	TRBJ2-1	-